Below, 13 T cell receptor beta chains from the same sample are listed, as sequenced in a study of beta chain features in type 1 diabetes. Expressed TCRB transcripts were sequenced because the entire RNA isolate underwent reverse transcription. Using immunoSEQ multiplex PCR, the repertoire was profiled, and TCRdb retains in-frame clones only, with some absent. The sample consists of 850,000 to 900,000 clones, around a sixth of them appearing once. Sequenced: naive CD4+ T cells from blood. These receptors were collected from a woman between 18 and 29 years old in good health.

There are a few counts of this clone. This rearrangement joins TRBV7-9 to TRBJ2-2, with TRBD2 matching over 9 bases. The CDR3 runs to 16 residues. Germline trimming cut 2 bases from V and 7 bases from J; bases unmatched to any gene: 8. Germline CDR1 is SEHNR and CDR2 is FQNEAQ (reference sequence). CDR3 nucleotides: TGTGCCAGCAGCTTACTTGCGGGAGGGCGTCACGGGGAGCTGTTTTTT. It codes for CASSLLAGGRHGELFF. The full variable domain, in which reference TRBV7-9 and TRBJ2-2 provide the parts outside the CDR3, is DTGVSQNPRHKITKRGQNVTFRCDPISEHNRLYWYRQTLGQGPEFLTYFQNEAQLEKSRLLSDRFSAERPKGSFSTLEIQRTEQGDSAMYLCASSLLAGGRHGELFFGEGSRLTVL.

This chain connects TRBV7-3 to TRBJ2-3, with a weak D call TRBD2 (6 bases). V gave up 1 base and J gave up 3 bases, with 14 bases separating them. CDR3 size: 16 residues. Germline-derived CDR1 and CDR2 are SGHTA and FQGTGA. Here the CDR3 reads CASSLNLAGSTDTQYF. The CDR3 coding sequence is TGTGCCAGCAGCTTAAATCTTGCGGGAAGTACAGATACGCAGTATTTT. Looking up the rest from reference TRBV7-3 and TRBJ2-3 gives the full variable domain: GAGVSQTPSNKVTEKGKYVELRCDPISGHTALYWYRQSLGQGPEFLIYFQGTGAADDSGLPNDRFFAVRPEGSVSTLKIQRTERGDSAVYLCASSLNLAGSTDTQYFGPGTRLTVL.

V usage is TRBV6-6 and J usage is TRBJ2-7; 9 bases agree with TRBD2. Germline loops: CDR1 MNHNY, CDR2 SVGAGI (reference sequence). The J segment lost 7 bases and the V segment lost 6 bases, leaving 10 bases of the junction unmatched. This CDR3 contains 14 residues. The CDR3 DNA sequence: TGTGCCAGCAGGGTAGCGGGAGAGAGTGGGGAGCAGTACTTC. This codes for CASRVAGESGEQYF.

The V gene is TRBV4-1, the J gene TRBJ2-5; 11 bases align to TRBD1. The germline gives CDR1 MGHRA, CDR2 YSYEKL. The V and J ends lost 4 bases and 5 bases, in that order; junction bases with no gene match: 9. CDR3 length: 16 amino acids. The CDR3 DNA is TGCGCCAGCAGCCCCCGGGACAGGGGGAATTCGGAGACCCAGTACTTC. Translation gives CASSPRDRGNSETQYF.

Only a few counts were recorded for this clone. The chain's CDR3 is CASSLQRDRRSEQFF. In DNA, the CDR3 is TGTGCCAGCAGCCTCCAGCGGGATCGTCGGAGTGAGCAGTTCTTC. The chain is built from TRBV28 and TRBJ2-1; 7 bases map to TRBD2. From germline, CDR1 is MDHEN and CDR2 SYDVKM. This CDR3 has 15 amino acids. With 6 bases clipped from V and 9 bases from J, the junction kept 14 bases outside the gene matches.

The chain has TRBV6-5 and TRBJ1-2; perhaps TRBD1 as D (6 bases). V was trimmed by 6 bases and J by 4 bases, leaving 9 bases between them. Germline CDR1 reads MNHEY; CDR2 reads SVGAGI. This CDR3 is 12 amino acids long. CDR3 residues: CASRDSVYGYTF. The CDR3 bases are TGTGCCAGCAGGGACAGCGTCTATGGCTACACCTTC.

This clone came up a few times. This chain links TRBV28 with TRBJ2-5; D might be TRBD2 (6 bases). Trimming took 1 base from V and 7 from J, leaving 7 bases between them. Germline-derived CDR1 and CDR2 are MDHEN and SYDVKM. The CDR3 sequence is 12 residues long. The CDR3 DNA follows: TGTGCCAGCAGTTTATATAGCGGGACCCAGTACTTC. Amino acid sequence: CASSLYSGTQYF.

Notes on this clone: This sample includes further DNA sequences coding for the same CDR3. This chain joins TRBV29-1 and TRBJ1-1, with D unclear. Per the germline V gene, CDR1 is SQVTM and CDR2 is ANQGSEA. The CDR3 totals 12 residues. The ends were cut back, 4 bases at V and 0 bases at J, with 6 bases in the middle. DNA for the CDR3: TGCAGCGTTGGACGGCTGAACACTGAAGCTTTCTTT. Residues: CSVGRLNTEAFF.

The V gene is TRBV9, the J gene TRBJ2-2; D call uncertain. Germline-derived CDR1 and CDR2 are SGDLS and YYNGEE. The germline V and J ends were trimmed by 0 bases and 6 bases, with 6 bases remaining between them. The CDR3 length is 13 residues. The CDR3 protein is CASSVALAGELFF. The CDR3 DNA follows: TGTGCCAGCAGCGTAGCGCTAGCCGGGGAGCTGTTTTTT.

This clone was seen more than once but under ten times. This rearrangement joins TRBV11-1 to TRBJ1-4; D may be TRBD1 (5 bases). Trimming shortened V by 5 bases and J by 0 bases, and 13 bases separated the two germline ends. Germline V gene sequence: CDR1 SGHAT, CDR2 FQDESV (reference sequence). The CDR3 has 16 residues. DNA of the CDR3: TGTGCCAGCAGCCCCGGGACGTTTGCAACTAATGAAAAACTGTTTTTT. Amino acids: CASSPGTFATNEKLFF. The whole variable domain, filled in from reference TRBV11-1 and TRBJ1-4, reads EAEVAQSPRYKITEKSQAVAFWCDPISGHATLYWYRQILGQGPELLVQFQDESVVDDSQLPKDRFSAERLKGVDSTLKIQPAELGDSAMYLCASSPGTFATNEKLFFGSGTQLSVL.

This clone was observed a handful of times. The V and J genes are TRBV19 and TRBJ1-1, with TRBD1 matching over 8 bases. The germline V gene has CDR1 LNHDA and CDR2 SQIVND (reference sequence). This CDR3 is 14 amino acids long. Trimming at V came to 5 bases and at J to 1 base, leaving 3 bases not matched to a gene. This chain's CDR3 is CASSWDRRNTEAFF. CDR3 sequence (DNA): TGTGCCAGTAGTTGGGACAGGAGGAACACTGAAGCTTTCTTT.

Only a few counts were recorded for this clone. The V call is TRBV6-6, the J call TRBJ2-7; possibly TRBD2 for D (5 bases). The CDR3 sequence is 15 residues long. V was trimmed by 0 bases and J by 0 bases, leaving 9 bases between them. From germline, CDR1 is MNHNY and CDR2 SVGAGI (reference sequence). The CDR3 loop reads CASSYSITSSYEQYF. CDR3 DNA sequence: TGTGCCAGCAGTTACTCGATAACTAGCTCCTACGAGCAGTACTTC.

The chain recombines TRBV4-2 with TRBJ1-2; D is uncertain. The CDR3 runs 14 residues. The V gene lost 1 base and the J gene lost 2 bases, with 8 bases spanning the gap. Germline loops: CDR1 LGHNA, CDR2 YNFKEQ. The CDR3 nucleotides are TGTGCCAGCAGCCAAGGGAGTCAGAACTATGGCTACACCTTC. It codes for CASSQGSQNYGYTF.